What follows is one T cell receptor beta chain and its context. The antigen remains unidentified. The data derive from a study of CD8 T cells in ankylosing spondylitis. The V gene end was trimmed by 6 bases and the J gene end by 2 bases; junction bases not matched to a gene: 3. This CDR3 has 15 residues. The germline CDR1 and CDR2 sequences are SGHDN and FVKESK. General study points: Reportedly, significant enrichment of disease-linked clones occurred in matched ankylosing spondylitis synovial fluid.

Quantitative 5'-RACE was performed with molecular barcodes, and it yielded the TCR beta libraries. TCRdb itself ran the 5' RACE reads through MiXCR, one entry per CDR3 protein. The data contain 150,000 to 200,000 distinct CDR3 sequences, under 14% of them singletons. This receptor was identified in a male donor with ankylosing spondylitis or in good health (not recorded which). The chain couples TRBV14 to TRBJ2-3; 12 nucleotides match TRBD2. What was sequenced was blood, either unsorted or a sorted T cell fraction (not recorded which). CDR3 sequence: CASRRTSGNTDTQYF. The CDR3 coding sequence is TGTGCCAGCAGGCGGACTAGCGGGAACACAGATACGCAGTATTTT.